This T cell receptor beta chain derives from a study of T cell responses to AZD1222 COVID-19 vaccine. TCRdb's table, derived via immunoSEQ multiplex PCR, lists solely in-frame clones and lacks some. The table has about 110,000 clones, around 93% seen once. CDR3 length: 10 amino acids. With 1 base removed from V and 11 bases from J, the gap between germline ends came to 4 bases. CDR1 and CDR2 from the germline V gene are KGHDR and SFDVKD. The chain couples TRBV24-1 to TRBJ1-1; no clear D. The sequences come from peripheral blood, collected 28 days after the second AZD1222 dose. The TCR originated in an adult who received the AZD1222 COVID-19 vaccine. For the CDR3, the DNA is TGTGCCACCAGTGATTTATCCGCTTTCTTT. Translating gives CATSDLSAFF.